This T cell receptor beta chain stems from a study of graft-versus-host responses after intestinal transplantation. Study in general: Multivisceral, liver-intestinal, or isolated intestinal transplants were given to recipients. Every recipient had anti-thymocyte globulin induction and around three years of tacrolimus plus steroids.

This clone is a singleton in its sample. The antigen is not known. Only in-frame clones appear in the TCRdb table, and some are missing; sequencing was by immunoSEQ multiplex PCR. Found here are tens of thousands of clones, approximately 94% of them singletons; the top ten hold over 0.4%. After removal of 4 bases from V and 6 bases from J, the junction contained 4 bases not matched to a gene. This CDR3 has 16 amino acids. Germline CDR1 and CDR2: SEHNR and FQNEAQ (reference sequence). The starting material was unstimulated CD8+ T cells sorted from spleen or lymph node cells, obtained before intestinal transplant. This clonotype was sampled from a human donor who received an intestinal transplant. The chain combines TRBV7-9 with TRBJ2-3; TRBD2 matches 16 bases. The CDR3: CASSWGLAGGTDTQYF. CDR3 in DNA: TGTGCCAGCAGCTGGGGACTAGCGGGAGGGACGGATACGCAGTATTTT.